This TCR beta chain was profiled in a study of blood T cell repertoires in COVID-19. The ends lost 5 bases at V and 2 bases at J; junction bases unmatched: 1. CDR3 length: 13 amino acids. The germline V gene has CDR1 SGDLS and CDR2 YYNGEE. Study processing details: Scientists estimated how many nucleated cells there were by amplifying reference gene primers. The data were produced by immunoSEQ multiplex PCR, yet TCRdb's version contains in-frame clones alone and is incomplete. Clone size and the V and J calls come from that table; the DNA yielded D and trimming. The table has 120,000 or so clones, 65% to 85% seen once.

The chain has TRBV9 and TRBJ1-2; 9 bases are shared with TRBD1. This clonotype was obtained from a man between 65 and 79 years old with acute or convalescent COVID-19. The sequenced sample consisted of peripheral blood. CDR3 amino acids: CASRGTGNYGYTF. The CDR3, as DNA: TGTGCCAGCAGGGGGACAGGGAACTATGGCTACACCTTC.